This entry describes one T cell receptor beta chain. Its antigen is unknown. This entry comes from a study of T cells in Graves' hyperthyroidism and ophthalmopathy. Whole-study context: Peripheral blood sampling occurred at initial diagnosis, before any treatment. Overall study findings and caveats: Prediction of ophthalmopathy progression came a median approximately 6 months pre-onset.

Clinical symptoms, serum thyroxine and TRAb, thyroid ultrasound and orbital computed tomography were used for the diagnoses. RNA transcripts served as the template for amplifying TCR beta CDR3 regions. HTBI primers were employed in a first-round RT-PCR of the TCR CDR3. TCRdb called the multiplex PCR reads again in MiXCR, with one record for every CDR3 protein. Among about 500,000 distinct CDR3 sequences listed, about 15% were seen once. Trimming cost V 1 base and J 5 bases; bases outside gene matches: 5. The CDR3 spans 16 residues. CDR1 and CDR2 from the germline V gene are LGHNA and YSLEER. Specimen: blood. The chain combines TRBV4-3 with TRBJ2-1; 10 bases align to TRBD2. This clonotype was obtained from a woman aged 25 to 39 with Graves' ophthalmopathy. CDR3 DNA: TGCGCCAGCAGCCAAGTTTCTAGCGGGAGTAACAATGAGCAGTTCTTC. Translation: CASSQVSSGSNNEQFF.